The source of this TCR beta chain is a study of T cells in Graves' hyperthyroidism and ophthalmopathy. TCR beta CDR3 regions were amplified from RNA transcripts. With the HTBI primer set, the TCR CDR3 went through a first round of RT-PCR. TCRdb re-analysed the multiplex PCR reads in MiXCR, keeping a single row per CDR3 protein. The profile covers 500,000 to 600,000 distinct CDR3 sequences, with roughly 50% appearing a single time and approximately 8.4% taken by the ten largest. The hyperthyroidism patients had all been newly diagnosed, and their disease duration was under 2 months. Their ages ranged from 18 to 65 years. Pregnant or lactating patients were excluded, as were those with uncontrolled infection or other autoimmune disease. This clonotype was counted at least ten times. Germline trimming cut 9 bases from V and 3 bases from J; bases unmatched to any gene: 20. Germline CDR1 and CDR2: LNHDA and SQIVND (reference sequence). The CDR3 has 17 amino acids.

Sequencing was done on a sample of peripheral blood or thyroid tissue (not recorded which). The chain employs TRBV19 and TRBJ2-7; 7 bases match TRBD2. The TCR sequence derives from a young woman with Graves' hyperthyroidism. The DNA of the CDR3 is TGTGCCAGCTCTTTTGGGAGGGGTGCTATAAATCACTACGAGCAGTACTTC. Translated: CASSFGRGAINHYEQYF.